This T cell receptor (beta chain) was sequenced in a study of blood T cell repertoires in COVID-19. As for the study in general: The samples span acute and convalescent COVID-19 from the United States, Italy and Spain. T cells, B-cell-depleted T cells, or PBMCs provided the cDNA or gDNA that served as material.

This CDR3 has 14 amino acids. V was pared by 6 bases and J by 0 bases, with 11 bases between. CDR1 and CDR2 from the germline V gene are SQVTM and ANQGSEA. Original handling: Reference gene primers were amplified, and this amplification served to estimate nucleated cell counts. Here immunoSEQ multiplex PCR was the method, and the copy in TCRdb shows in-frame clones only, minus some. The V and J calls and clone size come from that table; D and trimming were worked out from the DNA. Of over 200,000 clones in the sample, approximately 84% were seen once. This chain connects TRBV29-1 to TRBJ1-4, with a weak D call TRBD1 (6 bases). The sample was peripheral blood. The sequence was collected from a man aged 45-60 years with active or convalescent COVID-19. In nucleotides, the CDR3 is TGCAGCGTAGCGCAGGGGTCAACTAATGAAAAACTGTTTTTT. Its protein product is CSVAQGSTNEKLFF.